This T cell receptor (beta chain) was documented in a study of blood T cell repertoires in COVID-19. Across the whole study: Spain, Italy and the United States supplied samples that represented acute and convalescent COVID-19.

TCRdb's copy holds only in-frame clones and misses some; the assay was immunoSEQ multiplex PCR. The sample shows 200,000 to 250,000 clones, less than 90% of them seen only once. In germline, CDR1 is LGHNA, CDR2 YSLEER. V lost 4 bases, J lost 6 bases, and 9 bases stayed unmatched. There are 16 residues in the CDR3. The TCR originated in a man in his 70s with acute or convalescent COVID-19. The sample was peripheral blood. The genes are TRBV4-3 and TRBJ2-2; the match to TRBD2 covers 9 bases. The CDR3 spells CASSPTVAGEAGELFF. The CDR3 nucleotides read TGCGCCAGCAGCCCAACCGTAGCGGGAGAGGCCGGGGAGCTGTTTTTT.